One sample yielded the 5 T cell receptor beta chains listed below, sequenced in a study of blood T cell repertoires in COVID-19. The method was immunoSEQ multiplex PCR; TCRdb's version includes in-frame clones alone and lacks a portion of them. The repertoire has under 95,000 clones, 75% to 85% of them found once; the top ten carry about 29%. Material: peripheral blood. These receptors came from a woman of 80 years or more with acute or convalescent COVID-19.

The chain has TRBV5-6 and TRBJ2-7, with 10 bases matching TRBD2. Per germline, CDR1 SGHDT and CDR2 YYEEEE. This CDR3 spans 16 amino acids. The V gene end was trimmed by 1 base and the J gene end by 2 bases; junction bases not matched to a gene: 6. The CDR3 coding sequence is TGTGCCAGCAGCTTGTATTCTAGCGGGAGAACCTACGAGCAGTACTTC. Amino acids: CASSLYSSGRTYEQYF.

V and J are TRBV9 and TRBJ2-7; 8 bases map to TRBD2. Unmatched junction bases numbered 4, after V lost 0 bases and J lost 2 bases. This CDR3 region has 15 residues. Germline loops: CDR1 SGDLS, CDR2 YYNGEE. The CDR3 here is CASSVDNSGAYEQYF. CDR3 in DNA: TGTGCCAGCAGCGTAGATAATAGCGGGGCCTACGAGCAGTACTTC.

The chain combines TRBV11-3 with TRBJ2-1; 9 bases fit TRBD1. The junction had 2 bases not matched to a gene; V was cut back by 1 base and J by 4 bases. The CDR3 extends over 15 amino acids. From germline, CDR1 is SGHNT and CDR2 YENEEA. In DNA form, the CDR3 reads TGTGCCAGCAGCTTAGGGGGACAGGGTTACAATGAGCAGTTCTTC. Amino acids: CASSLGGQGYNEQFF.

This chain connects TRBV7-9 to TRBJ2-1; 16 positions agree with TRBD2. Germline assignment: CDR1 SEHNR and CDR2 FQNEAQ (reference sequence). The CDR3 loop spans 15 amino acids. Germline trimming cut 3 bases from V and 9 bases from J; bases unmatched to any gene: 2. The DNA of the CDR3 is TGTGCCAGCAGCTTGGGACTAGCGGGAGGGGGTGAGCAGTTCTTC. Protein sequence: CASSLGLAGGGEQFF.

This chain uses TRBV29-1 with TRBJ2-7; a possible D gene is TRBD2 (5 bases). Germline-derived CDR1 and CDR2 are SQVTM and ANQGSEA. The CDR3 runs 17 residues. V gave up 6 bases and J gave up 1 base, with 25 bases separating them. The chain's CDR3 is CSVVRPLRAGSSYEQYF. The CDR3 DNA reads TGCAGCGTAGTCAGGCCTCTGAGGGCTGGATCTTCCTACGAGCAGTACTTC.